The next 14 T cell receptor beta chains were all read from a single sample in a study of T-cell memory formation after mild COVID-19. TCRdb used MiXCR to reprocess the 5' RACE reads, holding one entry per CDR3 protein. The profile shows 65,000 to 100,000 distinct CDR3 sequences, 9.5% to 15% of them singletons. The sequencing sample was made of PBMCs or a T cell subset sorted from them (not recorded which). These receptor sequences come from a man between 18 and 29 years old who had mild COVID-19 (a few samples of this study predate the infection). Cell type and time point are not known.

This clonotype occurred a few times. This sequence joins TRBV6-5 and TRBJ1-5; no clear D. CDR3 length: 13 amino acids. V was cut by 0 bases and J by 7 bases, with 7 bases left in between. In germline, CDR1 is MNHEY, CDR2 SVGAGI. The CDR3 sequence is CASSYSIRQPQHF. The CDR3 DNA sequence: TGTGCCAGCAGTTACTCGATCCGCCAGCCCCAGCATTTT.

In its sample, this clonotype was seen a few times. The rearrangement uses TRBV6-2 or TRBV6-3 and TRBJ2-3; 9 bases map to TRBD2. V dropped 7 bases and J dropped 3; count of bases not matched to a gene: 14. The CDR3 has 17 amino acids. Germline assignment: CDR1 MNHEY and CDR2 SVGEGT. CDR3 in amino acids: CASTLRWTSARTDTQYF. The CDR3 DNA follows: TGTGCCAGCACCCTCCGTTGGACTAGCGCAAGAACAGATACGCAGTATTTT.

This clonotype was found a few times. This chain joins TRBV25-1 and TRBJ2-7; D tentatively fits TRBD1 or TRBD2 (6 bases each). Germline V gene lookup returns CDR1 MGHDK and CDR2 SYGVNS. V lost 7 bases and J lost 3, with 10 bases in between. This CDR3 contains 12 residues. The CDR3 coding sequence is TGTGCCAGCAACGGGGGCGGCTACGAGCAGTACTTC. The encoded protein is CASNGGGYEQYF.

This clonotype was recorded a few times. The chain uses TRBV19 and TRBJ2-1, with D hard to call. The CDR3 sequence is 15 residues long. V lost 2 bases, J lost 0 bases, and 8 bases lay in between. Germline V gene lookup returns CDR1 LNHDA and CDR2 SQIVND (reference sequence). The CDR3 sequence is CASSITASSYNEQFF. The CDR3 DNA sequence: TGTGCCAGTAGTATAACAGCGAGCTCCTACAATGAGCAGTTCTTC. Filled out from reference TRBV19 and TRBJ2-1, the complete variable domain reads DGGITQSPKYLFRKEGQNVTLSCEQNLNHDAMYWYRQDPGQGLRLIYYSQIVNDFQKGDIAEGYSVSREKKESFPLTVTSAQKNPTAFYLCASSITASSYNEQFFGPGTRLTVL.

In its sample, this clonotype was seen once. The rearrangement uses TRBV11-3 and TRBJ2-1, with TRBD2 identical over 8 bases. The CDR3 is 14 amino acids. Germline V gene data show CDR1 as SGHNT and CDR2 as YENEEA. The trim removed 2 bases at V and 7 bases at J, leaving 4 bases unmatched. The CDR3 loop reads CASSLTAGGNEQFF. The CDR3 DNA follows: TGTGCCAGCAGCTTAACGGCGGGGGGAAATGAGCAGTTCTTC.

This clonotype has just a few counts. This rearrangement joins TRBV6-5 to TRBJ2-7; D may be TRBD1 or TRBD2 (6 bases each). CDR3 length: 16 amino acids. V was cut by 5 bases and J by 2 bases, with 19 bases left in between. Germline assignment: CDR1 MNHEY and CDR2 SVGAGI. CDR3 residues: CASSPLGGGLPYEQYF. For the CDR3, the DNA is TGTGCCAGCAGTCCCTTAGGAGGGGGTTTGCCCTACGAGCAGTACTTC.

This sequence joins TRBV7-3 and TRBJ2-5, with D perhaps assigned TRBD1 or TRBD2 (6 bases each). The CDR3 contains 15 residues. V shed 5 bases and J shed 5 bases, with 18 bases lying between them. Germline-derived CDR1 and CDR2 are SGHTA and FQGTGA. CDR3 in DNA: TGTGCCAGCAGCCCACTTGGAGGGGGGCGGGAGACCCAGTACTTC. It yields the protein CASSPLGGGRETQYF.

This clonotype was found a few times. The chain uses TRBV20-1 and TRBJ2-7; TRBD1 is a possible D gene (5 bases). CDR1 and CDR2 from the germline V gene are DFQATT and SNEGSKA (reference sequence). CDR3 length: 12 residues. V lost 3 bases to trimming and J lost 3 bases, with 9 bases between them. In DNA form, the CDR3 reads TGCAGTGCTAGTGGCAGGGACTACGAGCAGTACTTC. Its protein product is CSASGRDYEQYF.

The chain has TRBV5-4 and TRBJ2-3; TRBD2 matches at 9 bases. The ends lost 3 bases at V and 6 bases at J; junction bases unmatched: 8. CDR3 length: 15 amino acids. Germline CDR1 SGHNT, CDR2 YYREEE (reference sequence). The CDR3 spells CASSSRGGGPDTQYF. CDR3 DNA sequence: TGTGCCAGCAGCTCCCGCGGGGGGGGCCCGGATACGCAGTATTTT.

The V and J genes are TRBV20-1 and TRBJ2-1; D is perhaps TRBD2 (7 bases). Germline CDR1 reads DFQATT; CDR2 reads SNEGSKA (reference sequence). This CDR3 is built from 15 residues. The ends were cut back, 6 bases at V and 2 bases at J, with 17 bases in the middle. The CDR3 region has the DNA TGCAGTGCCCCCGGCCGGGGGGCCACCTACAATGAGCAGTTCTTC. Translation gives CSAPGRGATYNEQFF.

This clonotype was found a few times. The chain uses TRBV5-1 and TRBJ1-1, with 7 bases identical to TRBD1. Germline CDR1 is SGHRS and CDR2 is YFSETQ. V lost 3 bases to trimming and J lost 0 bases; unmatched junction nucleotides: 8. The CDR3 covers 16 residues. The CDR3 sequence: CASSYSLRGMNTEAFF. The CDR3, as DNA: TGCGCCAGCAGCTATTCCCTCAGGGGGATGAACACTGAAGCTTTCTTT.

The chain has TRBV7-7 and TRBJ1-1; tentative D call: TRBD1 (6 bases). The CDR3 loop spans 13 amino acids. Per the germline V gene, CDR1 is SSHAT and CDR2 is FNYEAQ (reference sequence). Trimming shortened V by 6 bases and J by 3 bases, and 11 bases separated the two germline ends. CDR3 amino acids: CASSLSGDTEAFF. CDR3 DNA sequence: TGTGCCAGCAGTTTGTCAGGGGACACTGAAGCTTTCTTT.

Many counts were recorded for this clonotype. The genes are TRBV28 and TRBJ1-2, with a possible D match to TRBD1 (5 bases). Trimming shortened V by 5 bases and J by 0 bases, and 7 bases separated the two germline ends. Germline-derived CDR1 and CDR2 are MDHEN and SYDVKM. The CDR3 loop spans 13 amino acids. This CDR3 is CASSPGANYGYTF. CDR3 bases: TGTGCCAGCAGTCCGGGGGCTAACTATGGCTACACCTTC.

The table lists this clonotype with a few counts. This sequence joins TRBV5-1 and TRBJ2-3; 11 bases fit TRBD1. Germline loops: CDR1 SGHRS, CDR2 YFSETQ. V trimming: 4 bases; J trimming: 7 bases; junction bases outside the gene matches: 14. The CDR3 is made up of 17 amino acids. The CDR3 DNA follows: TGCGCCAGCAGCGCCGGGACAGGGGGGATTGAGTTCAATACGCAGTATTTT. This codes for CASSAGTGGIEFNTQYF.